One sample yielded the 15 T cell receptor beta chains listed below, sequenced in a study of OX40 agonist ivuxolimab in advanced cancers. The assay was immunoSEQ multiplex PCR, and TCRdb's table has in-frame clones only and misses some. The repertoire has 52,000 or so clones, 94% of them found once; the top ten carry roughly 12%. The sample here was CD4+ or CD8+ T cells sorted from blood, taken in a trial of the OX40 agonist ivuxolimab. The receptors were gathered from an adult with an advanced solid tumor such as melanoma, head and neck, liver or kidney cancer.

This rearrangement joins TRBV19 to TRBJ2-1; 9 bases line up with TRBD1. Looked up from germline, CDR1 is LNHDA and CDR2 is SQIVND (reference sequence). Trimming cost V 4 bases and J 8 bases; bases outside gene matches: 12. The CDR3 spans 16 residues. DNA of the CDR3: TGTGCCAGTAGTACACAACGGGACAGGGTTAAGTATGAGCAGTTCTTC. Amino acids: CASSTQRDRVKYEQFF.

This clone has just one count. The rearrangement uses TRBV10-3 and TRBJ2-7, with D possibly TRBD1 on 6 matching bases. The germline V and J ends were trimmed by 4 bases and 2 bases, with 15 bases remaining between them. The length of the CDR3 is 15 residues. Germline CDR1 is ENHRY and CDR2 is SYGVKD. In nucleotides, the CDR3 is TGTGCCATCAGTGTCAGCCTAGGGACAACCTACGAGCAGTACTTC. Encoded protein: CAISVSLGTTYEQYF.

The chain joins TRBV19 to TRBJ1-5; TRBD1 agrees at 8 bases. Trimming at V came to 0 bases and at J to 9 bases, leaving 10 bases not matched to a gene. The CDR3 sequence is 16 residues long. Germline CDR1 reads LNHDA; CDR2 reads SQIVND (reference sequence). In DNA, the CDR3 is TGTGCCAGTAGTATAGAGGGACAGGTCGCAGAGGTGCCCCAGCATTTT. Translating gives CASSIEGQVAEVPQHF.

This rearrangement joins TRBV21-1 to TRBJ1-5. TRBV21-1 is flagged as a pseudogene. The CDR3 spans 12 residues. CDR3 bases: TGTGCCAGCAAGAGGAGGTTTCAGCCCCAGCATTTT. Amino acids: CASKRRFQPQHF.

The V and J genes are TRBV6-1 and TRBJ2-3, with D perhaps matching TRBD2 (6 bases). Germline V gene data show CDR1 as MNHNS and CDR2 as SASEGT. Trimming stripped 3 bases from V and 6 bases from J, with 10 bases between. The CDR3 has 13 amino acids. The CDR3 spells CASSDLARDTQYF. The CDR3 nucleotides read TGTGCCAGCAGTGACCTAGCGCGGGATACGCAGTATTTT.

This clone came up once. This chain links TRBV16 with TRBJ2-3, with D perhaps given as TRBD1 or TRBD2 (5 bases each). There are 15 residues in the CDR3. Looked up from germline, CDR1 is KGHSY and CDR2 is FQNENV. V was shortened by 4 bases and J by 4 bases, with 15 bases between the two germline ends. The CDR3 spells CASSPPDSGADTQYF. The CDR3, as DNA: TGTGCCAGCAGCCCCCCCGACAGCGGTGCAGATACGCAGTATTTT.

The chain is built from TRBV28 and TRBJ1-2; D remains ambiguous. Germline CDR1 reads MDHEN; CDR2 reads SYDVKM. The CDR3 totals 11 residues. V lost 3 bases to trimming and J lost 8 bases, with 7 bases between them. The CDR3 DNA is TGTGCCAGCAGTTTCCCCGGCGGCTACACCTTC. It yields the protein CASSFPGGYTF.

The rearrangement uses TRBV5-1 and TRBJ2-7; unclear D gene. This CDR3 is 12 amino acids long. Germline loops: CDR1 SGHRS, CDR2 YFSETQ. Trimming removed 5 bases from V and 0 bases from J, with 6 bases in between. CDR3 nucleotides: TGCGCCAGCAGGGACGGCTCCTACGAGCAGTACTTC. This encodes CASRDGSYEQYF. The variable domain in full, with the rest retrieved from reference TRBV5-1 and TRBJ2-7, is KAGVTQTPRYLIKTRGQQVTLSCSPISGHRSVSWYQQTPGQGLQFLFEYFSETQRNKGNFPGRFSGRQFSNSRSEMNVSTLELGDSALYLCASRDGSYEQYFGPGTRLTVT.

The rearrangement joins TRBV4-1 to TRBJ2-1, with 11 bases lining up with TRBD2. Germline CDR1 MGHRA, CDR2 YSYEKL. The length of the CDR3 is 16 residues. Trimming took 1 base from V and 1 from J; bases not matched to a gene: 0. CDR3 sequence: CASSQGLAGSYNEQFF. The CDR3 nucleotides read TGCGCCAGCAGCCAAGGACTAGCGGGGTCCTACAATGAGCAGTTCTTC.

This clone appeared once. The V gene is TRBV19, the J gene TRBJ2-7, with 8 positions matching TRBD2. V was clipped by 5 bases and J by 4 bases; unmatched bases: 13. The V gene's germline CDR1 is LNHDA and CDR2 SQIVND (reference sequence). The CDR3 totals 16 residues. The CDR3 is CASSYFEGSGIYEQYF. CDR3 sequence (DNA): TGTGCCAGTAGTTACTTCGAGGGTAGCGGGATTTACGAGCAGTACTTC.

The rearrangement links TRBV6-5 to TRBJ2-7; D remains unclear. The V end was cut by 2 bases, the J end by 7 bases, with 12 bases between. Per germline, CDR1 MNHEY and CDR2 SVGAGI. CDR3 length equals 13 residues. CDR3 nucleotide sequence: TGTGCCAGCAGTTACCGGGCCTCCGGGGAGCAGTACTTC. It codes for CASSYRASGEQYF.

CDR3 residues: CASSIRQLTDTQYF. The CDR3 nucleotides read TGTGCCAGTAGTATCAGGCAGCTCACAGATACGCAGTATTTT. This rearrangement joins TRBV19 to TRBJ2-3; D is unresolved. Germline loops: CDR1 LNHDA, CDR2 SQIVND (reference sequence). Trimming took off 3 bases at V and 2 bases at J, with 9 bases between the two ends. The CDR3 spans 14 residues. The variable domain in full, completed from reference TRBV19 and TRBJ2-3, reads DGGITQSPKYLFRKEGQNVTLSCEQNLNHDAMYWYRQDPGQGLRLIYYSQIVNDFQKGDIAEGYSVSREKKESFPLTVTSAQKNPTAFYLCASSIRQLTDTQYFGPGTRLTVL.

CDR3 sequence: CASSLGTGRPYNEQFF. In nucleotides, the CDR3 is TGTGCCAGCAGCTTAGGGACAGGGAGACCCTACAATGAGCAGTTCTTC. The chain recombines TRBV7-3 with TRBJ2-1, with TRBD1 matching over 9 bases. Germline V gene sequence: CDR1 SGHTA, CDR2 FQGTGA. The CDR3 length is 16 residues. V was pared by 2 bases and J by 2 bases, with 4 bases of the junction left unmatched.

The CDR3 coding sequence is TGTGCCAGCAGTGTGGGGCCCCCGGGACAGGGCTACGAGCAGTACTTC. Protein product: CASSVGPPGQGYEQYF. This sequence joins TRBV2 and TRBJ2-7; 9 bases align to TRBD1. In germline, CDR1 is SNHLY, CDR2 FYNNEI. V shed 4 bases, J shed 3 bases, and the junction held 10 bases outside the gene matches. There are 16 residues in the CDR3.

The CDR3 nucleotides are TGTGCCAGCAGTTCCGGGACTAGCGCTACAGATACGCAGTATTTT. Its protein is CASSSGTSATDTQYF. The chain couples TRBV27 to TRBJ2-3; 10 positions agree with TRBD2. V dropped 4 bases and J dropped 3; count of bases not matched to a gene: 4. The CDR3 runs to 15 residues. CDR1 MNHEY and CDR2 SMNVEV come from the germline V gene (reference sequence).